This T cell receptor (beta chain) came from a study of CD8+CD57+ T cells in acquired aplastic anemia. Whole-study context: Sorted cells (CD4+ and CD8+) yielded DNA amounts that averaged roughly 3 ug.

On this clonotype: At one end the junction does not follow the germline gene, possibly because of a read error.

It was genomic DNA that served as the template for profiling TCR beta VDJ and CDR3. TCRdb reprocessed the reads with MiXCR, giving one entry per CDR3 protein. In the table there are a few hundred thousand distinct CDR3 sequences, approximately 79% of which are singletons. This CDR3 has 14 amino acids. Germline V lookup: CDR1 SEHNR, CDR2 FQNEAQ (reference sequence). CD8+CD57+ cell expansion, shown by flow cytometry, had occurred in the patients selected for sequencing. Every patient presented with severe acquired aplastic anemia. The chain links TRBV7-9 to TRBJ2-3; 8 bases line up with TRBD1. The sample comprised sorted CD4+, CD8+, or CD8+CD57+ T cells (not recorded which) from PBMCs. This TCR came from a human donor with aplastic anemia. CDR3 residues: CASSDGTGAHSEQF. The CDR3 DNA reads TGTGCCAGCAGTGACGGGACAGGAGCCCACTCCGAGCAGTTT. The full variable domain, its missing parts supplied by reference TRBV7-9 and TRBJ2-3, is DTGVSQNPRHKITKRGQNVTFRCDPISEHNRLYWYRQTLGQGPEFLTYFQNEAQLEKSRLLSDRFSAERPKGSFSTLEIQRTEQGDSAMYLCASSDGTGAHSEQFGPGTRLTVL.